These 5 T cell receptor beta chains came from one sample sequenced in a study of T cell therapy after organ transplantation. The antigens these receptors bind are not known. Here immunoSEQ multiplex PCR was the method, and the copy in TCRdb shows in-frame clones only, minus some. The sample includes over 45,000 clones, approximately 94% of them seen just once. Material: CD8+ T cells from blood, obtained before autologous CMV-specific T cell therapy. The receptors derive from a human patient who had received a solid organ transplant and had CMV disease.

V usage is TRBV6-5 and J usage is TRBJ1-6, with 8 bases lining up with TRBD1. The CDR3 extends over 14 amino acids. V shed 6 bases, J shed 9 bases, and the junction held 7 bases outside the gene matches. The V gene's germline CDR1 is MNHEY and CDR2 SVGAGI. The CDR3 spells CASSPGTGFSPLHF. The CDR3 nucleotides read TGTGCCAGCAGCCCCGGGACAGGCTTTTCACCCCTCCACTTT.

The V call is TRBV7-7, the J call TRBJ2-5; maybe TRBD1 (5 bases). V was cut by 6 bases and J by 5 bases, with 22 bases left in between. The CDR3 covers 16 residues. Germline-derived CDR1 and CDR2 are SSHAT and FNYEAQ (reference sequence). CDR3 sequence: CASSRTGAGLGETQYF. CDR3 nucleotides: TGTGCCAGCAGTCGAACTGGGGCAGGTCTAGGGGAGACCCAGTACTTC.

This chain joins TRBV30 and TRBJ2-1; no clear D gene. The CDR3 runs to 13 residues. Trimming pared 7 bases from V and 0 bases from J, leaving 10 bases between. Germline V CDR1 and CDR2: GTSNPN, SVGIG (reference sequence). The CDR3 protein is CALIWGSYNEQFF. DNA for the CDR3: TGTGCCTTGATTTGGGGCTCCTACAATGAGCAGTTCTTC.

The genes are TRBV6-1 and TRBJ1-1; the D is unclear. With 2 bases removed from V and 4 bases from J, the gap between germline ends came to 14 bases. Germline loops: CDR1 MNHNS, CDR2 SASEGT. The CDR3 sequence is 15 residues long. This CDR3 reads CASSESAGMGTEAFF. Here the CDR3 DNA reads TGTGCCAGCAGTGAATCGGCGGGGATGGGCACTGAAGCTTTCTTT.

This chain's CDR3 is CASSVVASGEQYF. The CDR3 DNA sequence: TGTGCCAGCAGCGTAGTAGCATCCGGGGAGCAGTACTTC. The chain employs TRBV9 and TRBJ2-7; D call uncertain. Germline V CDR1 and CDR2: SGDLS, YYNGEE. V lost 0 bases, J lost 7 bases, and 11 bases lay in between. CDR3 length: 13 amino acids. Drawing the rest from reference TRBV9 and TRBJ2-7, the complete variable domain is DSGVTQTPKHLITATGQRVTLRCSPRSGDLSVYWYQQSLDQGLQFLIQYYNGEERAKGNILERFSAQQFPDLHSELNLSSLELGDSALYFCASSVVASGEQYFGPGTRLTVT.